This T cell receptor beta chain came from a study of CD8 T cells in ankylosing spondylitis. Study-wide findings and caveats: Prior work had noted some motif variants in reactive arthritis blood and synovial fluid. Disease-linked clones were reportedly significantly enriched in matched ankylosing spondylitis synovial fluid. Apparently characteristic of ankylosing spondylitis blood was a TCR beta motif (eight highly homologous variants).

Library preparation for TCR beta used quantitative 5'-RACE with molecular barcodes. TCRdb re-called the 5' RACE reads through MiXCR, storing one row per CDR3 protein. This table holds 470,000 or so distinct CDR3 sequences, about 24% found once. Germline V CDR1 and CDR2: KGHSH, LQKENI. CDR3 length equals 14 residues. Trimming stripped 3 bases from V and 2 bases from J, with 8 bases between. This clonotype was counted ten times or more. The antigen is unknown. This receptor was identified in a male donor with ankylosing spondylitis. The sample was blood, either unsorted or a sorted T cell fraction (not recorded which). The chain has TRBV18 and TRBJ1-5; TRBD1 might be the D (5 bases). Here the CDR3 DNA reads TGTGCCAGCTCACCGGGGGGAGGCAATCAGCCCCAGCATTTT. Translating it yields CASSPGGGNQPQHF.